This T cell receptor beta chain came from a study of shared clonotypes between healthy human individuals. Study outcomes and limitations: Of the naive CD4 clonotypes, approximately 5% were shared across several donors.

CDR3 length: 13 amino acids. V gave up 2 bases and J gave up 1 base, with 5 bases separating them. Germline-derived CDR1 and CDR2 are MNHEY and SMNVEV (reference sequence). This was a deep-level run. Genomic DNA belonging to each subset was distributed in equal measure over several immunoSEQ plates. TCRdb's table, derived via immunoSEQ multiplex PCR, lists solely in-frame clones and lacks some. Of some 2.1 million clones detected, roughly 95% appear once; the ten largest clones hold 0.13%. Regarding this clone: As yet, its antigen is unknown.

The clonotype comes from a man aged 18 to 29 in good health. The rearrangement uses TRBV27 and TRBJ1-1, with D unclear. The sequenced material came from naive CD4+ T cells sorted from blood. As for subset: CD45RA+ positively selected. The CDR3: CASSLRPNTEAFF. CDR3 nucleotide sequence: TGTGCCAGCAGTTTACGGCCGAACACTGAAGCTTTCTTT.